This T cell receptor (beta chain) appears in the sequencing data of a study of type 1 and type 2 diabetes patients. PCR was run on genomic DNA. The TCR beta CDR3 region was amplified using 30 forward and 13 reverse primers. TCRdb reprocessed the multiplex PCR reads with MiXCR, giving one entry per CDR3 protein. The sample includes a few hundred thousand distinct CDR3 sequences, approximately 45% of them seen just once. The sequence was collected from a man aged 18 to 30 with type 2 diabetes. Sequences were obtained from peripheral blood mononuclear cells (PBMCs).

The CDR3 bases are TGTGCCAGCAGTGAATCGGGACTCACAAAAGCTTTCTTT. As protein: CASSESGLTKAFF. The gene calls are TRBV6-5 and TRBJ1-1; D is perhaps TRBD1 (5 bases). With 5 bases removed from V and 9 bases from J, the gap between germline ends came to 16 bases. From germline, CDR1 is MNHEY and CDR2 SVGAGI. The length of the CDR3 is 13 residues.